This T cell receptor beta chain appears in the sequencing data of a study of human T cells and chemical hapten exposure. On the study more broadly: Investigators sensitized roughly 2 cm by roughly 2 cm of upper inner arm skin with 2% DPC. Recorded diagnoses among the mostly female patients were alopecia areata, totalis or universalis.

J lost 4 bases, V lost 3 bases, and 6 bases had no gene match. Germline values: CDR1 SGHTA, CDR2 FQGNSA. The CDR3 contains 16 residues. For the library, individual cDNA molecules each received unique molecular identifiers. Using its own MiXCR run on the RACE reads, TCRdb lists one record per CDR3 protein. The table lists 50,000 or so distinct CDR3 sequences, more than 9.5% of them singletons, with over 15% in the top ten. Documented time point: patch test 3, about 24 weeks after DPC sensitization. Specified treatment: therapeutic diphenylcyclopropenone sensitization with weekly scalp DPC. The study extracted total RNA from unfractionated whole blood.

The chain employs TRBV7-2 and TRBJ2-3; TRBD2 agrees at 11 bases. The source is a woman aged 40-49 years with alopecia areata. Some clones in this sample may be carry-over from other donors' samples. Sample: whole blood, taken in connection with sensitization to the hapten diphenylcyclopropenone (DPC). CDR3 DNA sequence: TGTGCCAGCAGCTTCCTAGCGGGGGGTACCGCAGATACGCAGTATTTT. Protein product: CASSFLAGGTADTQYF.